This T cell receptor (beta chain) was observed in a study of metastatic and nonmetastatic thyroid tumors. TCRdb re-called clones from the PCR reads using MiXCR. The table includes roughly 63,000 clones, roughly 16% detected once. As to this clone: The junction departs from germline at one end; a sequencing error may be responsible. In the same sample, other DNA sequences code for this CDR3.

All patients reached thyroid surgery having received no treatment beforehand. Germline V gives CDR1 LGHNA, CDR2 YNFKEQ. There are 18 residues in the CDR3. This chain uses TRBV4-2 with TRBJ2-5; the match to TRBD1 covers 8 bases. The receptor's source is a male donor with papillary thyroid cancer or a benign thyroid nodule (not recorded which). Some clones in this sample may be carry-over from other donors' samples. The sequencing sample was made of blood. The CDR3 DNA is TGTGCCAGCAGCCAAGACCCTGTCGTCAGGGGGCTTCAAGGGACCCAGTACTTC. Protein sequence: CASSQDPVVRGLQGTQYF.